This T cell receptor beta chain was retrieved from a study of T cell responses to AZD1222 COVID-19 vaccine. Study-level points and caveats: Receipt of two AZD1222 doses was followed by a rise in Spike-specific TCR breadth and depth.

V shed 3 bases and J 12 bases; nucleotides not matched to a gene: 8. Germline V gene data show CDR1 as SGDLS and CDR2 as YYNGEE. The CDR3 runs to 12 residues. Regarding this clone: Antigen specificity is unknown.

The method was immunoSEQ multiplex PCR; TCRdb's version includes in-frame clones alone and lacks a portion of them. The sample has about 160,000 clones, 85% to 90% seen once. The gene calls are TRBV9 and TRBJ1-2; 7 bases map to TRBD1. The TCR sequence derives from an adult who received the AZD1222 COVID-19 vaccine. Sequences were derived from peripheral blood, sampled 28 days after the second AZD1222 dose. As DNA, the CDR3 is TGTGCCAGCAGCGCCCACAGGGGCGGGAACACCTTC. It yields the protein CASSAHRGGNTF.